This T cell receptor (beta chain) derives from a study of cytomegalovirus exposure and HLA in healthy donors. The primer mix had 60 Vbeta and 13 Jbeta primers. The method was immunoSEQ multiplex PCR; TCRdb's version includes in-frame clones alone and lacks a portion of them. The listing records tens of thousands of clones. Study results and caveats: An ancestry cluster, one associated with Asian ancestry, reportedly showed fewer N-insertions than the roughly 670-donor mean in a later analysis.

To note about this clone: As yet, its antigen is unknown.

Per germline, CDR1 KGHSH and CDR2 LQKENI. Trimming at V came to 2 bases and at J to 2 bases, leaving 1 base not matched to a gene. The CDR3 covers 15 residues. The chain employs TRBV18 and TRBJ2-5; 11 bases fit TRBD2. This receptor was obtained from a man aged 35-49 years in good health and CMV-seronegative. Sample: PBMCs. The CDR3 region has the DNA TGTGCCAGCTCACCAGCTAGCGGGGGGCAAGAGACCCAGTACTTC. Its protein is CASSPASGGQETQYF.